Presented here are 9 T cell receptor beta chains from one specimen sequenced in a study of blood T cell repertoires in COVID-19. Sequenced by immunoSEQ multiplex PCR; TCRdb stores in-frame clones only, minus some. The sample records hundreds of thousands of clones, approximately 82% being singletons. Material: PBMCs or T cells enriched from blood (not recorded which). Receptors originate from a man in his forties who had been exposed to COVID-19.

This rearrangement joins TRBV30 to TRBJ2-3; the D is unclear. With 0 bases removed from V and 4 bases from J, the gap between germline ends came to 8 bases. The CDR3 extends over 13 amino acids. Germline-derived CDR1 and CDR2 are GTSNPN and SVGIG (reference sequence). The CDR3 loop reads CAWSVMGPDTQYF. In DNA, the CDR3 is TGTGCCTGGAGTGTGATGGGCCCAGATACGCAGTATTTT.

With regard to this clone: The junction and the germline gene differ at one end; a read error may be behind it. The sample contains more than one DNA sequence encoding this CDR3. The chain employs TRBV10-1 and TRBJ2-1; 8 nucleotides line up with TRBD2. The CDR3 has 15 residues. Germline assignment: CDR1 WNHNN and CDR2 SYGVQD (reference sequence). CDR3 DNA: TGTGCCAGCAGCAGAAGACCGGGACTAGATAGTGAGCAGTTCTTC. Translation: CASSRRPGLDSEQFF.

This chain uses TRBV6-5 with TRBJ2-1, with 13 bases matching TRBD2. CDR1 is MNHEY and CDR2 is SVGAGI in the germline V gene. The CDR3 sequence is 15 residues long. The V gene end was trimmed by 10 bases and the J gene end by 6 bases; junction bases not matched to a gene: 9. The CDR3 reads CATTQLAGGFNEQFF. CDR3 DNA: TGTGCCACCACTCAACTAGCGGGAGGGTTCAATGAGCAGTTCTTC.

The chain recombines TRBV7-9 with TRBJ2-1, with 16 bases matching TRBD2. CDR1 is SEHNR and CDR2 is FQNEAQ in the germline V gene (reference sequence). The CDR3 extends over 14 amino acids. V shed 10 bases and J 7 bases; nucleotides not matched to a gene: 4. The CDR3 is CATGLAGGPNEQFF. In DNA, the CDR3 is TGTGCCACGGGACTAGCGGGAGGGCCGAATGAGCAGTTCTTC.

V gene TRBV4-1 combines with J gene TRBJ1-1; D might be TRBD1 (6 bases). V was clipped by 6 bases and J by 1 base, with 12 bases between them. Looked up from germline, CDR1 is MGHRA and CDR2 is YSYEKL. The CDR3 length is 14 residues. Here the CDR3 reads CASRHGQRNTEAFF. The CDR3 DNA follows: TGCGCCAGCAGACATGGACAGAGGAACACTGAAGCTTTCTTT.

The chain couples TRBV18 to TRBJ1-4; tentative D call: TRBD1 (5 bases). Germline V gene lookup returns CDR1 KGHSH and CDR2 LQKENI. The CDR3 is 13 residues long. Trimming took 3 bases from V and 8 from J, leaving 10 bases between them. The CDR3 DNA is TGTGCCAGCTCACCTCTACAGGAAGAAAAACTGTTTTTT. It yields the protein CASSPLQEEKLFF.

The chain carries TRBV5-1 and TRBJ1-3; D is perhaps TRBD1 (6 bases). The CDR3 is 17 amino acids. Trimming removed 4 bases at V and 4 bases at J, with 21 bases between. The germline V gene encodes CDR1 SGHRS and CDR2 YFSETQ. The CDR3: CASSRTGADRPGNTIYF. The DNA of the CDR3 is TGCGCCAGCAGCCGGACCGGGGCGGACAGACCCGGAAACACCATATATTTT.

The chain employs TRBV6-2 or TRBV6-3 and TRBJ1-5, with D maybe TRBD1 (5 bases). The CDR3 covers 14 residues. V lost 4 bases, J lost 1 base, and 8 bases lay in between. Per germline, CDR1 MNHEY and CDR2 SVGEGT. The CDR3 DNA sequence: TGTGCCAGCAGTTCAGACAGCAGCAATCAGCCCCAGCATTTT. This translates into CASSSDSSNQPQHF.

The genes are TRBV30 and TRBJ2-5; 7 positions agree with TRBD1. After removal of 2 bases from V and 9 bases from J, the junction contained 12 bases not matched to a gene. The germline V gene encodes CDR1 GTSNPN and CDR2 SVGIG (reference sequence). The CDR3 contains 14 residues. The DNA of the CDR3 is TGTGCCTGGAGTACAATCGAGCTCCAGGGGGCCCAGTACTTC. This gives the protein CAWSTIELQGAQYF. The full variable domain, with the rest looked up from reference TRBV30 and TRBJ2-5, is SQTIHQWPATLVQPVGSPLSLECTVEGTSNPNLYWYRQAAGRGLQLLFYSVGIGQISSEVPQNLSASRPQDRQFILSSKKLLLSDSGFYLCAWSTIELQGAQYFGPGTRLLVL.